This TCR beta chain is from a study of blood T cell repertoires in COVID-19. Study as a whole: Samples of COVID-19 (acute and convalescent) were obtained from the United States, Italy and Spain. PBMCs, B-cell-depleted T cells, or T cells provided the cDNA or gDNA that made up the material.

Source study methods: By means of reference gene primer amplification, nucleated cell counts were estimated. Generated by immunoSEQ multiplex PCR, the TCRdb table keeps only in-frame clones and is missing some. V and J calls and clone size are given by that table; D and trimming were obtained from the DNA. The data show around 80,000 clones, with 80% seen just once and approximately 4.6% held by the top ten. Per the germline V gene, CDR1 is SGDLS and CDR2 is YYNGEE. With 1 base clipped from V and 6 bases from J, the junction kept 7 bases outside the gene matches. The CDR3 runs to 16 residues. Material for sequencing was peripheral blood. The receptor was isolated from a woman between 70 and 85 years old with acute or convalescent COVID-19. The chain is built from TRBV9 and TRBJ2-2; TRBD1 matches at 9 bases. CDR3 residues: CASSVHPGQGSGELFF. CDR3 DNA: TGTGCCAGCAGCGTACACCCCGGACAGGGGTCCGGGGAGCTGTTTTTT.